Listed here are 13 T cell receptor beta chains from one sample, sequenced in a study of blood T cell repertoires in COVID-19. Sequencing used immunoSEQ multiplex PCR; TCRdb keeps in-frame clones, though not all of them. The sample includes 150,000 to 160,000 clones, 80% to 90% of them seen just once. Sequenced sample: peripheral blood. Receptor source: a woman aged 40 to 50 with acute or convalescent COVID-19.

The V and J genes are TRBV25-1 and TRBJ2-7; TRBD2 agrees at 10 bases. Germline V CDR1 and CDR2: MGHDK, SYGVNS. The CDR3 length is 15 residues. Trimming cost V 5 bases and J 7 bases; bases outside gene matches: 11. As DNA, the CDR3 is TGTGCCAGCAGTCCGCTAAGCGGGAGGGCCTGGGAGCAGTACTTC. Residues: CASSPLSGRAWEQYF.

This chain joins TRBV4-1 and TRBJ1-3; D is unresolved. CDR3 length: 17 residues. The germline V gene encodes CDR1 MGHRA and CDR2 YSYEKL. The V end lost 1 base, the J end lost 3 bases, and 16 bases lay between the germline ends. For the CDR3, the DNA is TGCGCCAGCAGCCAAGGGTCCGGAGGGTTCAGTGGAAACACCATATATTTT. Its translation: CASSQGSGGFSGNTIYF.

This sequence joins TRBV19 and TRBJ1-3; D possibly corresponds to TRBD1 (5 bases). V was pared by 8 bases and J by 2 bases, with 10 bases between. CDR3 length: 13 amino acids. Germline loops: CDR1 LNHDA, CDR2 SQIVND (reference sequence). The CDR3 spells CASSGWAGNTIYF. DNA for the CDR3: TGTGCCAGTTCAGGGTGGGCTGGAAACACCATATATTTT.

V and J are TRBV19 and TRBJ2-7, with 7 bases lining up with TRBD1. J lost 7 bases, V lost 4 bases, and 7 bases had no gene match. CDR3 length: 13 amino acids. Germline lookup yields CDR1 LNHDA and CDR2 SQIVND (reference sequence). CDR3 sequence reads: CASSTDRVGEQYF. The CDR3 bases are TGTGCCAGTAGTACAGACAGGGTGGGTGAGCAGTACTTC.

This clone has a handful of counts. V gene TRBV19 combines with J gene TRBJ2-1, with D unclear. Germline V gene sequence: CDR1 LNHDA, CDR2 SQIVND (reference sequence). V was cut by 5 bases and J by 1 base, with 6 bases left in between. The CDR3 loop spans 13 amino acids. The CDR3 bases are TGTGCCAGTAGTCCCTATTCCTACAATGAGCAGTTCTTC. Protein product: CASSPYSYNEQFF.

V and J are TRBV15 and TRBJ1-5; D is undetermined. Germline lookup yields CDR1 LNHNV and CDR2 YYDKDF (reference sequence). This CDR3 region has 16 residues. V shed 0 bases and J shed 7 bases, with 16 bases lying between them. As DNA, the CDR3 is TGTGCCACCAGCAGAGATCGGGGAGGGATGTCACAGCCCCAGCATTTT. Translated, it gives CATSRDRGGMSQPQHF. The whole variable domain, filled in from reference TRBV15 and TRBJ1-5, reads DAMVIQNPRYQVTQFGKPVTLSCSQTLNHNVMYWYQQKSSQAPKLLFHYYDKDFNNEADTPDNFQSRRPNTSFCFLDIRSPGLGDTAMYLCATSRDRGGMSQPQHFGDGTRLSIL.

The genes are TRBV6-5 and TRBJ1-1; TRBD1 is a possible D gene (5 bases). Germline V CDR1 and CDR2: MNHEY, SVGAGI. The V end lost 6 bases, the J end lost 5 bases, and 13 bases lay between the germline ends. This CDR3 comprises 13 residues. The CDR3 DNA is TGTGCCAGCAGCCGGCCGGCAGGGACTGAAGCTTTCTTT. Amino acids: CASSRPAGTEAFF.

V is TRBV3-1 (or the pseudogene TRBV3-2) and J is TRBJ2-1, with D unresolved. V lost 1 base, J lost 9 bases, and 10 bases lay in between. Germline V gene lookup returns CDR1 LGHDT and CDR2 YNNKEL (reference sequence). CDR3 length: 13 amino acids. The CDR3 region has the DNA TGTGCCAGCAGCCAAGTGCGATCGGGTGAGCAGTTCTTC. Amino acids: CASSQVRSGEQFF.

V is TRBV4-1 and J is TRBJ2-4; 9 bases map to TRBD1. V lost 4 bases to trimming and J lost 7 bases; unmatched junction nucleotides: 8. Germline V gene sequence: CDR1 MGHRA, CDR2 YSYEKL. The CDR3 loop spans 15 amino acids. CDR3 sequence reads: CASSREDRGGNIQYF. CDR3 in DNA: TGCGCCAGCAGCCGGGAGGACAGGGGTGGGAACATTCAGTACTTC.

The CDR3, as DNA: TGTGCCAGCAGCGTAGCTACTAGGGGGCCGTACTATGGCTACACCTTC. Its translation is CASSVATRGPYYGYTF. This sequence joins TRBV9 and TRBJ1-2; 7 bases align to TRBD1. CDR1 and CDR2 (germline): SGDLS, YYNGEE. The CDR3 covers 16 residues. After removal of 0 bases from V and 3 bases from J, the junction contained 8 bases not matched to a gene.

The chain uses TRBV25-1 and TRBJ2-2; TRBD2 aligns across 10 bases. The CDR3 runs 18 residues. V shed 5 bases and J 5 bases; nucleotides not matched to a gene: 14. Germline V gives CDR1 MGHDK, CDR2 SYGVNS. The CDR3 DNA follows: TGTGCCAGCAGTAAAACTTGGTCGAGCGGGAGGGTTACCGGGGAGCTGTTTTTT. This sequence encodes CASSKTWSSGRVTGELFF.

The chain couples TRBV7-3 to TRBJ1-1, with a possible D match to TRBD1 (5 bases). Germline lookup yields CDR1 SGHTA and CDR2 FQGTGA. V lost 5 bases to trimming and J lost 0 bases, with 7 bases between them. CDR3 length: 13 amino acids. DNA for the CDR3: TGTGCCAGCAGCCGACAGATGAACACTGAAGCTTTCTTT. Amino acid sequence: CASSRQMNTEAFF.

This rearrangement joins TRBV7-9 to TRBJ1-5; no definite D call. The CDR3 spans 13 residues. The germline gives CDR1 SEHNR, CDR2 FQNEAQ (reference sequence). Trimming took off 1 base at V and 5 bases at J, with 6 bases between the two ends. In DNA, the CDR3 is TGTGCCAGCAGCTTAGAACGAGATCAGCCCCAGCATTTT. Protein product: CASSLERDQPQHF.